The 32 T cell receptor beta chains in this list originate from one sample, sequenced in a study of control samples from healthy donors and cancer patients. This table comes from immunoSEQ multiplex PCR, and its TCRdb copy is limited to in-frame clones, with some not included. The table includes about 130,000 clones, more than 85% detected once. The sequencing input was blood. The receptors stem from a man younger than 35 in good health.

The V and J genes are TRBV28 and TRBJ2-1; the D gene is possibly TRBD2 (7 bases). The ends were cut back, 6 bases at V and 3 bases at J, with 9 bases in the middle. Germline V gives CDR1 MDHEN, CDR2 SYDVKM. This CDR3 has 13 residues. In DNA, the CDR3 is TGTGCCAGCAGAGCGGGACACTACAATGAGCAGTTCTTC. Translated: CASRAGHYNEQFF. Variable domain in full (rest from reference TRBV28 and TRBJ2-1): DVKVTQSSRYLVKRTGEKVFLECVQDMDHENMFWYRQDPGLGLRLIYFSYDVKMKEKGDIPEGYSVSREKKERFSLILESASTNQTSMYLCASRAGHYNEQFFGPGTRLTVL.

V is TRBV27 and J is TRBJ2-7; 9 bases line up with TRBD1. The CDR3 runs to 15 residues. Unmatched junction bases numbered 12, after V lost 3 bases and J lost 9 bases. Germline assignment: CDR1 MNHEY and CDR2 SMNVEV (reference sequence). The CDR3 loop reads CASSLPGQGLISQYF. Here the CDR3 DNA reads TGTGCCAGCAGTTTGCCGGGACAGGGTTTAATATCGCAGTACTTC.

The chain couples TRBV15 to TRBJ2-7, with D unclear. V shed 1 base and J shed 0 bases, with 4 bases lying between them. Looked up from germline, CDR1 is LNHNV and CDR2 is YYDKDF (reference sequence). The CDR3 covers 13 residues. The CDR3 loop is CATSRGVSYEQYF. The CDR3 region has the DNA TGTGCCACCAGCAGAGGAGTCTCCTACGAGCAGTACTTC.

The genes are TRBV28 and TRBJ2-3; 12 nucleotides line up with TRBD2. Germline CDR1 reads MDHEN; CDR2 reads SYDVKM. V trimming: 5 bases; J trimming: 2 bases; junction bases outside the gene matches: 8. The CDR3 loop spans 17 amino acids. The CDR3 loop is CASSPLLAGGFTDTQYF. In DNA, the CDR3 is TGTGCCAGCAGTCCCTTACTAGCGGGAGGCTTCACAGATACGCAGTATTTT.

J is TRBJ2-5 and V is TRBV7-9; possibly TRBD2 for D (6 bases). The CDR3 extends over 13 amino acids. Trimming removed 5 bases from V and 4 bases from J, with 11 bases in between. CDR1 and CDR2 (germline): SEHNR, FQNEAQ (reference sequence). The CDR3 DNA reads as TGTGCCAGCAGCCTGGGACTTCGAGAGACCCAGTACTTC. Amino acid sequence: CASSLGLRETQYF.

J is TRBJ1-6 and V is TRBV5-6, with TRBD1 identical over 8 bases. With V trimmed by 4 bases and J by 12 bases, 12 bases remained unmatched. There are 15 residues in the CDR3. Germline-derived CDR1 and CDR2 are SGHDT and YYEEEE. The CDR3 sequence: CASSLGTGKWIPLHF. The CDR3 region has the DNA TGTGCCAGCAGCCTAGGGACAGGAAAGTGGATACCCCTCCACTTT.

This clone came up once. In DNA form, the CDR3 reads TGTGCCAGCAGCCACGGGGGGGTGTTTTACGAGCAGTACTTC. Protein: CASSHGGVFYEQYF. The chain couples TRBV5-4 to TRBJ2-7, with TRBD2 matching 8 bases. V gave up 4 bases and J gave up 4 bases; unmatched junction bases: 7. The length of the CDR3 is 14 residues. Per germline, CDR1 SGHNT and CDR2 YYREEE (reference sequence).

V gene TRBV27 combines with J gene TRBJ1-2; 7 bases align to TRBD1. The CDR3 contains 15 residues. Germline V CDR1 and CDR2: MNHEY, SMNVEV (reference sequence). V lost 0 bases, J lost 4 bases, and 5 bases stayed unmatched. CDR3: CASSLSRGPLYGYTF. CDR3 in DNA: TGTGCCAGCAGTTTATCGAGGGGGCCCCTCTATGGCTACACCTTC.

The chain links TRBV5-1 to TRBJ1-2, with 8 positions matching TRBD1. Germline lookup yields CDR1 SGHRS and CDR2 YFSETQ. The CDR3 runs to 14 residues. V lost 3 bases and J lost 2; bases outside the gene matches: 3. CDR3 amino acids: CASSWGTGNYGYTF. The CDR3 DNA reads TGCGCCAGCAGCTGGGGGACAGGAAACTATGGCTACACCTTC.

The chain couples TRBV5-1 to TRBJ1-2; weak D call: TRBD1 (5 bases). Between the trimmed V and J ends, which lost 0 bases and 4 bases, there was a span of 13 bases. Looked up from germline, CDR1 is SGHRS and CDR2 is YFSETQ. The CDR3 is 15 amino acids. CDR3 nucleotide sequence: TGCGCCAGCAGCTTGGGGGGCCGAGAGGGCTATGGCTACACCTTC. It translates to CASSLGGREGYGYTF.

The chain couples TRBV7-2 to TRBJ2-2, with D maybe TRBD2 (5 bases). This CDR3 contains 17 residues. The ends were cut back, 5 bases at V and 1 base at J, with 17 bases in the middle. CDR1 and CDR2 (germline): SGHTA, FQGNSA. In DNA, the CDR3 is TGTGCCAGCAGCCCAGTCCGGATGACTATGAACACCGGGGAGCTGTTTTTT. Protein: CASSPVRMTMNTGELFF.

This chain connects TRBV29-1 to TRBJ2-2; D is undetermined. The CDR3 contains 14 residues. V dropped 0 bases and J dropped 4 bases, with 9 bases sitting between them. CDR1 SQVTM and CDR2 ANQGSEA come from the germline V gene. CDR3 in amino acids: CSVEDRQLTGELFF. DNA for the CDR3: TGCAGCGTTGAAGATAGGCAACTCACCGGGGAGCTGTTTTTT.

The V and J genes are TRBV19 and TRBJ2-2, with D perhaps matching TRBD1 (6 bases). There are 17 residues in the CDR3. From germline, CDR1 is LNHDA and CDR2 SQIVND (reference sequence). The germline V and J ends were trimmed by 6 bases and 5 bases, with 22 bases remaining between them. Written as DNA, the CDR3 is TGTGCCAGTAGCCCCACGATAATACAGGGACGGACCGGGGAGCTGTTTTTT. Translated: CASSPTIIQGRTGELFF.

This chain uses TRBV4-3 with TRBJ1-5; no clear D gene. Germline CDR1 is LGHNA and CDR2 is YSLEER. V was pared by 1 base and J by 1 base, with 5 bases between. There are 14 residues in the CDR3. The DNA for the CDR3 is TGCGCCAGCAGCCAAGGTAACAGCAATCAGCCCCAGCATTTT. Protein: CASSQGNSNQPQHF.

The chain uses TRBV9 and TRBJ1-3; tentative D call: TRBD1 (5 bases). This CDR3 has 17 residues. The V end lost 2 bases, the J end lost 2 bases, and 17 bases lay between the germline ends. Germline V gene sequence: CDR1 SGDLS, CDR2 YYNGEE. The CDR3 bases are TGTGCCAGCAGCGTTACCCAGGACTGGGGGGCTGGAAACACCATATATTTT. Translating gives CASSVTQDWGAGNTIYF.

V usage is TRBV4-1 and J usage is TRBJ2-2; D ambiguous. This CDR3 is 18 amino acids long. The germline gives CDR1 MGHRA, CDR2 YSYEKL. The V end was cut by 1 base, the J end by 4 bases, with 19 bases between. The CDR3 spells CASSQAKGRRLSTGELFF. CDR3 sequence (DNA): TGCGCCAGCAGCCAAGCTAAAGGACGGCGATTAAGCACCGGGGAGCTGTTTTTT.

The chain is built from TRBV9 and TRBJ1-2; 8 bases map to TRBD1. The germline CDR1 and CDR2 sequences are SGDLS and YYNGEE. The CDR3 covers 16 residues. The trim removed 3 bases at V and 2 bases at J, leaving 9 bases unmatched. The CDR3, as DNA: TGTGCCAGCAGCGCAGGGGGCGCTCATGAGAACTATGGCTACACCTTC. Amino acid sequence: CASSAGGAHENYGYTF.

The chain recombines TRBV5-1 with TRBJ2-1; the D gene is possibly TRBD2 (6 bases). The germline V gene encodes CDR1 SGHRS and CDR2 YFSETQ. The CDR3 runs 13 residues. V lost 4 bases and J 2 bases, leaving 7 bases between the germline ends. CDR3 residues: CASSGGTYNEQFF. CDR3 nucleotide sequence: TGCGCCAGCAGCGGGGGGACCTACAATGAGCAGTTCTTC.

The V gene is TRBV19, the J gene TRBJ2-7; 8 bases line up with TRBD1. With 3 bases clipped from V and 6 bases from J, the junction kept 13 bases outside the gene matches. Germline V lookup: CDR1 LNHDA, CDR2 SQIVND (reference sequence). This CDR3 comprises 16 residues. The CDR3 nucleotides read TGTGCCAGTAGTATTATCGTAACAGGGGGTACGGGCGAGCAGTACTTC. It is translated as CASSIIVTGGTGEQYF.

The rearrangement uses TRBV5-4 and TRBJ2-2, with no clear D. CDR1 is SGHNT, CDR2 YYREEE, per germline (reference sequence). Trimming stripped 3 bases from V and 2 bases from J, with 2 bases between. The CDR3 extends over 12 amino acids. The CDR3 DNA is TGTGCCAGCAGCTCCAACACCGGGGAGCTGTTTTTT. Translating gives CASSSNTGELFF.

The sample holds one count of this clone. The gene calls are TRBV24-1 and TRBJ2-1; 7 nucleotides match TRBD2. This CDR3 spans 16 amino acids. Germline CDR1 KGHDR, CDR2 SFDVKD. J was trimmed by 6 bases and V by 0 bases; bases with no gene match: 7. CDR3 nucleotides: TGTGCCACCAGTGATTTGATCAGCGGGGCCCTCAATGAGCAGTTCTTC. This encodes CATSDLISGALNEQFF.

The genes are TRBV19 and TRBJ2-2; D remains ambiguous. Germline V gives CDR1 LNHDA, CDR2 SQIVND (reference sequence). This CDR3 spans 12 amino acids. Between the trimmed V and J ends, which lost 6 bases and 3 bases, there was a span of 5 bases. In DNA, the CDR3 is TGTGCCAGTAGGCGCTACACCGGGGAGCTGTTTTTT. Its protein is CASRRYTGELFF.

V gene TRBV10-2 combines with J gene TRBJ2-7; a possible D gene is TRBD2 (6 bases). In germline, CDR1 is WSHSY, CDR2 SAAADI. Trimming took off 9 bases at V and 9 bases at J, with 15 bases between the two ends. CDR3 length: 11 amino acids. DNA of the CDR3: TGCGCCAGTGGAGGGACCCTAGGGCAGTACTTC. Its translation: CASGGTLGQYF.

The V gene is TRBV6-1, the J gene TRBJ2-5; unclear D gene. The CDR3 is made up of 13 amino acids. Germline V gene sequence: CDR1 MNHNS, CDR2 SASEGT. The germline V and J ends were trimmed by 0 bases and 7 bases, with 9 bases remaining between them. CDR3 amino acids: CASSEAGTATQYF. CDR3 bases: TGTGCCAGCAGTGAAGCAGGCACTGCGACCCAGTACTTC.

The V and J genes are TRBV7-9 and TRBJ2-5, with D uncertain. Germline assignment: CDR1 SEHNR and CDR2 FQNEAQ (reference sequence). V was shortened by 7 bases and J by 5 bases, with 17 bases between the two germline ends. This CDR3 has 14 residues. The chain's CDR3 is CASTPLSSQETQYF. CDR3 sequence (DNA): TGTGCCAGCACCCCGCTATCCTCTCAGGAGACCCAGTACTTC. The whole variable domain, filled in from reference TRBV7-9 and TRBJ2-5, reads DTGVSQNPRHKITKRGQNVTFRCDPISEHNRLYWYRQTLGQGPEFLTYFQNEAQLEKSRLLSDRFSAERPKGSFSTLEIQRTEQGDSAMYLCASTPLSSQETQYFGPGTRLLVL.

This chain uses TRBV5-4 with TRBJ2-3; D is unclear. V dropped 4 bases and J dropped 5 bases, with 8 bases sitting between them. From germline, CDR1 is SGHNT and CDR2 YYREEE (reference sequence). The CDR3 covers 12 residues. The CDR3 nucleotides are TGTGCCAGCAGCCATCCCGGAGATACGCAGTATTTT. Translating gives CASSHPGDTQYF.

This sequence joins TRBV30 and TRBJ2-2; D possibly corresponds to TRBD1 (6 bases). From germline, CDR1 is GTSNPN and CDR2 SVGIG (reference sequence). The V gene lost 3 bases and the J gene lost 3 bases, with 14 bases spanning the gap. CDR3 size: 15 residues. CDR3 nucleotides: TGTGCCTGGAGCCTAGGGGACACCGACACCGGGGAGCTGTTTTTT. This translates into CAWSLGDTDTGELFF.

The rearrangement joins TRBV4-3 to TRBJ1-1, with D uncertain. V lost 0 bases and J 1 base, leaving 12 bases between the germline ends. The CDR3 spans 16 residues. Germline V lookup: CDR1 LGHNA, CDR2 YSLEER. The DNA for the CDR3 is TGCGCCAGCAGCCAAGAGGGCAAAGGTACGAACACTGAAGCTTTCTTT. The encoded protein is CASSQEGKGTNTEAFF.

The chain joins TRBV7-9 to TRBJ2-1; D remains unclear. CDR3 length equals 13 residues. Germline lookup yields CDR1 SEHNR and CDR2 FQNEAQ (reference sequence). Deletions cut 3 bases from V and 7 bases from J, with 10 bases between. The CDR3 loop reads CASSLPSTNEQFF. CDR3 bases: TGTGCCAGCAGCTTGCCTTCGACTAATGAGCAGTTCTTC.

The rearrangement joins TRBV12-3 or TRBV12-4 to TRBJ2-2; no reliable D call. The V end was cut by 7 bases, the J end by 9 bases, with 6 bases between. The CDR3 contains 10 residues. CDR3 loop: CASKYRELFF. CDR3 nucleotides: TGTGCCAGCAAATACCGGGAGCTGTTTTTT.

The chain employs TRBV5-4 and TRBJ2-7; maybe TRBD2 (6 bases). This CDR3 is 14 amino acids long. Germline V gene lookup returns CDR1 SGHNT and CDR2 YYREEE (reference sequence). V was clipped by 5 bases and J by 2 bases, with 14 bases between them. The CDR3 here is CASSAGSRAYEQYF. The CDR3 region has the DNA TGTGCCAGCAGTGCGGGATCCCGGGCCTACGAGCAGTACTTC. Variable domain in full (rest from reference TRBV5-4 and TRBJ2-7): ETGVTQSPTHLIKTRGQQVTLRCSSQSGHNTVSWYQQALGQGPQFIFQYYREEENGRGNFPPRFSGLQFPNYSSELNVNALELDDSALYLCASSAGSRAYEQYFGPGTRLTVT.

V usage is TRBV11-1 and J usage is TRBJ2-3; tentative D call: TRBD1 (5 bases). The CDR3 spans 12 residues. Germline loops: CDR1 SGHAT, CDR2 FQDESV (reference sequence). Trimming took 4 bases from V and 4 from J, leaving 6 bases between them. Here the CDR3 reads CASSSGSDTQYF. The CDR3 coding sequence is TGTGCCAGCAGCTCAGGGTCAGATACGCAGTATTTT.